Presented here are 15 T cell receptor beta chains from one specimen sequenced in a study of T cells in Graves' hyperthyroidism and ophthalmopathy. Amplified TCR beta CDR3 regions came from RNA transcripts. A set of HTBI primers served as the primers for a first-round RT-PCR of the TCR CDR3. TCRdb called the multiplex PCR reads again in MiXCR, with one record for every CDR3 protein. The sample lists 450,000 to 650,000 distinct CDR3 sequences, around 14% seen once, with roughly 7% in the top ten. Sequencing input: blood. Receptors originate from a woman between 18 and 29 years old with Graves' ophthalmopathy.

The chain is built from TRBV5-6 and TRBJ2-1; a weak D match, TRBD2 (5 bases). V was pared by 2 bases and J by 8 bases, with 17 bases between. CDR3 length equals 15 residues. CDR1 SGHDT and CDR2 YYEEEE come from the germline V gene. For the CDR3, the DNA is TGTGCCAGCAGCTTTGGGTTGCGGTCGAGGGATGAGCAGTTCTTC. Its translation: CASSFGLRSRDEQFF.

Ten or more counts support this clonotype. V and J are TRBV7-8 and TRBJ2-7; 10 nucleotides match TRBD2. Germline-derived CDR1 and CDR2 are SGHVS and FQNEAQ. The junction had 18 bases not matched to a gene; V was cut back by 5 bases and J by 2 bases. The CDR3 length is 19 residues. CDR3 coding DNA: TGTGCCAGCAGCAGCCCCGAGCGGGAGGGCCTTTCAGACGCCTACGAGCAGTACTTC. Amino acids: CASSSPEREGLSDAYEQYF.

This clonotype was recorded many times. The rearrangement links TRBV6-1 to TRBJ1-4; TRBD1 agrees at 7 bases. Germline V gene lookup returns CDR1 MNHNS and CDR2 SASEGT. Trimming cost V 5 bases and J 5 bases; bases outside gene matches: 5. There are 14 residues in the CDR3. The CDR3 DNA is TGTGCCAGCAGTTGGGACAGACTAAATGAAAAACTGTTTTTT. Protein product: CASSWDRLNEKLFF.

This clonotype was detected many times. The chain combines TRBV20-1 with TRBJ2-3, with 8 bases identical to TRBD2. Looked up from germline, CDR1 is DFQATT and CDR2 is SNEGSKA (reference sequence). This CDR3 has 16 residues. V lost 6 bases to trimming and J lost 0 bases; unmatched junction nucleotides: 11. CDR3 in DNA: TGCAGTGCGACCCTCCTGCGGGAGGCTAGCACAGATACGCAGTATTTT. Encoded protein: CSATLLREASTDTQYF.

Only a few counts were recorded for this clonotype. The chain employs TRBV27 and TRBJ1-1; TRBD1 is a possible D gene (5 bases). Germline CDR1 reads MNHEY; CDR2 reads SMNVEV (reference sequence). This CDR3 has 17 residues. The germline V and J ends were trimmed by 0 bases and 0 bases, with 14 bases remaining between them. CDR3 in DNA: TGTGCCAGCAGTTTATCGAGCCCGACAGAGATGAACACTGAAGCTTTCTTT. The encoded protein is CASSLSSPTEMNTEAFF.

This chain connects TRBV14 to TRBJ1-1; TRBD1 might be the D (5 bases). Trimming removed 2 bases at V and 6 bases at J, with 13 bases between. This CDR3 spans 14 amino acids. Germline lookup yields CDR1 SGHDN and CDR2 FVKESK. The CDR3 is CASSQSIRGAEAFF. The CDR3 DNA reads TGTGCCAGCAGCCAATCCATTCGGGGCGCTGAAGCTTTCTTT.

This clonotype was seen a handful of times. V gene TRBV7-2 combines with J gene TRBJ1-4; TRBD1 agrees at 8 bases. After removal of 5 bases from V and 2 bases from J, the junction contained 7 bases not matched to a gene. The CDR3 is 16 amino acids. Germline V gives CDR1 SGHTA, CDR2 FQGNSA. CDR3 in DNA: TGTGCCAGCAGCCCACCATGGGACAGGACTAATGAAAAACTGTTTTTT. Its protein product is CASSPPWDRTNEKLFF.

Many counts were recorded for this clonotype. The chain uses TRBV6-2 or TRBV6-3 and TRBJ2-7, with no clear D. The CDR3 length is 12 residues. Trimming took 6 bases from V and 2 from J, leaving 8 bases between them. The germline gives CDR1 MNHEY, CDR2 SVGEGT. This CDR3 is CASSAQTYEQYF. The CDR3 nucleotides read TGTGCCAGCAGCGCTCAAACCTACGAGCAGTACTTC.

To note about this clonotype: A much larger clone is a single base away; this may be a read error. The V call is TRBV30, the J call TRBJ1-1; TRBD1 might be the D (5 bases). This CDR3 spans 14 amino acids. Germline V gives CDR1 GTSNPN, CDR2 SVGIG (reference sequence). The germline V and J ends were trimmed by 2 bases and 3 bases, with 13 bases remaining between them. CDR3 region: CAWSLRRGYTEAFF. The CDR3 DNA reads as TGTGCCTGGAGTCTACGAAGGGGATACACTGAAGCTTTCTTT.

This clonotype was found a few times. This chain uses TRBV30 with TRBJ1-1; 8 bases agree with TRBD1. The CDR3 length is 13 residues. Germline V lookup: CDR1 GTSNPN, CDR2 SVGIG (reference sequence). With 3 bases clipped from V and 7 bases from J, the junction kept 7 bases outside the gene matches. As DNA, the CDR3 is TGTGCCTGGAGCCCCACAGGGGGTGGTGAAGCTTTCTTT. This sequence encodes CAWSPTGGGEAFF.

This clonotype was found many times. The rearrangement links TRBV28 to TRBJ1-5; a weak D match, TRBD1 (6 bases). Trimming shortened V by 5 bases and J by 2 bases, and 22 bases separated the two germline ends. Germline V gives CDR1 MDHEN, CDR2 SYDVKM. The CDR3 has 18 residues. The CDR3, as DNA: TGTGCCAGCAGTAGAACCGGAATCAGGGGCCCGGGCAATCAGCCCCAGCATTTT. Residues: CASSRTGIRGPGNQPQHF.

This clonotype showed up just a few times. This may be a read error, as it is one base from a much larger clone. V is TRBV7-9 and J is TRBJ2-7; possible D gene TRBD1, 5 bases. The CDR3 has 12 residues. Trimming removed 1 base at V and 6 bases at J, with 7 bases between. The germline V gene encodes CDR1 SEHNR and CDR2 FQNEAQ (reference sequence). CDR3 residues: CASSLEGREQYF. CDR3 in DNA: TGTGCCAGCAGCTTAGAGGGGCGCGAGCAGTACTTC.

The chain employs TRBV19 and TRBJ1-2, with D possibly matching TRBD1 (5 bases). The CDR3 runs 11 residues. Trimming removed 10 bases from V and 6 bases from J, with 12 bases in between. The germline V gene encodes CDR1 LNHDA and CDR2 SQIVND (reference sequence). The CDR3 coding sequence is TGTGCCACCAACCAGGGCCATGGCTACACCTTC. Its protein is CATNQGHGYTF.

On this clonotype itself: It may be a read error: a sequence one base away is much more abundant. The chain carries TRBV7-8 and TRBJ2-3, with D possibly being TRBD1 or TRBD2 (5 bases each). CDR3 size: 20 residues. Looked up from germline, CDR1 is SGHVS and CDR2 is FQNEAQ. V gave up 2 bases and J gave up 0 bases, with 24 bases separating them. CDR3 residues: CASSLRDVRRAEVSTDTQYF. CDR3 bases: TGTGCCAGCAGCTTAAGGGACGTCCGCCGGGCCGAAGTTAGCACAGATACGCAGTATTTT.

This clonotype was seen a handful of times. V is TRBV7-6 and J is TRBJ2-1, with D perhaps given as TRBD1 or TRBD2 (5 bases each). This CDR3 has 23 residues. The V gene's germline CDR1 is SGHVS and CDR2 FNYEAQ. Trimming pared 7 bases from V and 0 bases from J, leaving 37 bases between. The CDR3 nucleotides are TGTGCCAGCAAGAGGGGAAGGGGTCCTAGCCTTCAGGGAAACGCGTCCTCCTACAATGAGCAGTTCTTC. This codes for CASKRGRGPSLQGNASSYNEQFF.